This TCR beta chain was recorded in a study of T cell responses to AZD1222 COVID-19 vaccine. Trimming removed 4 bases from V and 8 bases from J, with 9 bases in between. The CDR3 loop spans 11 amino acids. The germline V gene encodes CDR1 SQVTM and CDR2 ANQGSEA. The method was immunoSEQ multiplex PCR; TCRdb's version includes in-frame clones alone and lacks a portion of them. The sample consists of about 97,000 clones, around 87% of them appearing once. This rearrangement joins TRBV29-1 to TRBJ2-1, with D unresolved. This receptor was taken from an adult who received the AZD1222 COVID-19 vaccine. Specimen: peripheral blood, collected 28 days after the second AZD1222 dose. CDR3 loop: CSVATGDEQFF. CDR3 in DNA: TGCAGCGTTGCTACCGGCGATGAGCAGTTCTTC.